The clone carrying this TCR beta chain was seen ten or more times. Its antigen is as yet unknown. Criteria for exclusion of patients were uncontrolled infection, other autoimmune disease, pregnancy or lactation. This entry comes from a study of T cells in Graves' hyperthyroidism and ophthalmopathy. Authors of the study amplified TCR beta CDR3 regions from RNA transcripts. The study used the HTBI primer set for a first-round RT-PCR of the TCR CDR3. TCRdb passed the multiplex PCR reads through MiXCR, listing each CDR3 protein once. The sample lists about 840,000 distinct CDR3 sequences; about 38% were seen once. This CDR3 is built from 17 residues. Per germline, CDR1 LNHDA and CDR2 SQIVND (reference sequence). Trimming took 4 bases from V and 7 from J; bases not matched to a gene: 13. Study-level findings and limits: In the blood, most expanded thyroid clonotypes above 0.001 appeared as well.

The sample consisted of blood. The chain joins TRBV19 to TRBJ1-6; 7 bases align to TRBD1. This receptor was taken from a man aged 18 to 29 with Graves' hyperthyroidism. CDR3 amino acids: CASSNSRSTGRNSPLHF. The CDR3 DNA is TGTGCCAGTAGTAATTCCCGGTCGACAGGGCGAAATTCACCCCTCCACTTT.